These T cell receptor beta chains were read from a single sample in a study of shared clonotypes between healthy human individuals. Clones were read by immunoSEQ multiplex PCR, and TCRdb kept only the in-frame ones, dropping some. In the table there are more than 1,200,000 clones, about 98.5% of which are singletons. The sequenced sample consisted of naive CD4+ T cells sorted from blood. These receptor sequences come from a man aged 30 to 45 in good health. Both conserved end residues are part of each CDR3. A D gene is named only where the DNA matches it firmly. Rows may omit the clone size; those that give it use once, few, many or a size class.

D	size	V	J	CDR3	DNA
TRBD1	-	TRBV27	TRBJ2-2	CASSWGQGGTGELFF	TGTGCCAGCAGTTGGGGACAGGGAGGAACCGGGGAGCTGTTTTTT
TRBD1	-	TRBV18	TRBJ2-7	CASSPPGTGSYEQYF	TGTGCCAGCTCACCACCAGGGACAGGCTCCTACGAGCAGTACTTC
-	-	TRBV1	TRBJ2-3	CTSSPWRLAGQGTDTQYF	TGCACCAGCAGCCCCTGGCGACTAGCGGGACAAGGCACAGATACGCAGTATTTT
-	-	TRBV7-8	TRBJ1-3	CASSLAAVTGNTIYF	TGTGCCAGCAGCTTAGCGGCTGTTACTGGAAACACCATATATTTT
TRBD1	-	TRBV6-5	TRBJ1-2	CASTPTQGFYGYTF	TGTGCCAGCACCCCGACACAGGGGTTCTATGGCTACACCTTC
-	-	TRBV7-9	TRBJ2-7	CASSSTDFYEQYF	TGTGCCAGCAGCTCGACAGACTTCTACGAGCAGTACTTC
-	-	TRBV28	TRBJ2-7	CASSLGLVSYEQYF	TGTGCCAGCAGTTTGGGACTGGTCTCCTACGAGCAGTACTTC
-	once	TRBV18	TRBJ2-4	CASSPPLPRGQNIQYF	TGTGCCAGCTCACCCCCATTGCCCAGGGGTCAAAACATTCAGTACTTC
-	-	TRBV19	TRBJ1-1	CASFQATENTEAFF	TGTGCCAGTTTCCAGGCCACAGAGAACACTGAAGCTTTCTTT
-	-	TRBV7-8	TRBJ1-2	CASSRLLTGYGYTF	TGTGCCAGCAGCAGACTATTGACGGGCTATGGCTACACCTTC
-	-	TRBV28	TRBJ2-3	CASSLSSTNTDTQYF	TGTGCCAGCAGTTTATCATCGACTAACACAGATACGCAGTATTTT
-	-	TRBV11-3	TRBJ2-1	CASSLGRELYNEQFF	TGTGCCAGCAGCTTAGGACGCGAGCTTTACAATGAGCAGTTCTTC
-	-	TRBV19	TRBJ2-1	CASSPDGHNEQFF	TGTGCCAGTAGTCCGGACGGACACAATGAGCAGTTCTTC
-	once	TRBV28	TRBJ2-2	CASSFIAPGSPGELFF	TGTGCCAGCAGTTTCATAGCTCCAGGGTCCCCCGGGGAGCTGTTTTTT
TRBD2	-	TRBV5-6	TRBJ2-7	CASSLGFAGAPEQYF	TGTGCCAGCAGCTTAGGCTTTGCGGGAGCTCCCGAGCAGTACTTC
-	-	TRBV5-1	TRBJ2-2	CASSLTRGGNTGELFF	TGCGCCAGCAGCCTAACGCGAGGAGGGAACACCGGGGAGCTGTTTTTT
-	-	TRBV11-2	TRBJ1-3	CASSLGQKNTIYF	TGTGCCAGCAGCTTAGGGCAGAAGAACACCATATATTTT
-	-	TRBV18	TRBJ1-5	CASSPDLGRQPQHF	TGTGCCAGCTCACCAGACCTCGGGAGGCAGCCCCAGCATTTT
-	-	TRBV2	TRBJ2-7	CASTRGVGPTEQYF	TGTGCCAGCACCAGAGGGGTGGGCCCTACCGAGCAGTACTTC
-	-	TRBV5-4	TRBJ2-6	CASSNRSGANVLTF	TGTGCCAGCAGCAATCGATCTGGGGCCAACGTCCTGACTTTC
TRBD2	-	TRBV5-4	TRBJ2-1	CASSLDPTSGQFF	TGTGCCAGCAGCTTGGATCCGACTAGCGGACAGTTCTTC
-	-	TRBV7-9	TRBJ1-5	CASTPLTGNQPQHF	TGTGCCAGCACCCCCTTGACGGGGAATCAGCCCCAGCATTTT
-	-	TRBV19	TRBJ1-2	CASSIGTNYGYTF	TGTGCCAGTAGTATAGGAACTAACTATGGCTACACCTTC
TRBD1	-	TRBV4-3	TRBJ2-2	CASSHAGGPGTGELFF	TGCGCCAGCAGCCACGCAGGGGGACCGGGCACCGGGGAGCTGTTTTTT
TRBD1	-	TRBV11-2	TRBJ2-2	CASSSGQMNTGELFF	TGTGCCAGCAGCTCGGGACAGATGAACACCGGGGAGCTGTTTTTT
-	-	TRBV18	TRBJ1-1	CASSLRGEDTEAFF	TGTGCCAGCTCCCTACGAGGGGAGGACACTGAAGCTTTCTTT
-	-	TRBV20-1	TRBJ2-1	CSASRRSEQFF	TGCAGTGCTAGTCGCCGCAGCGAGCAGTTCTTC
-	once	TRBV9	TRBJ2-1	CASSVVGGWRNEQFF	TGTGCCAGCAGCGTAGTGGGGGGATGGCGCAATGAGCAGTTCTTC
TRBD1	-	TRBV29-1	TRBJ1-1	CSVKTGTGNTEAFF	TGCAGCGTGAAGACAGGGACGGGGAACACTGAAGCTTTCTTT
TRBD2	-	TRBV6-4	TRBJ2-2	CASSERLAGGELFF	TGTGCCAGCAGTGAACGACTAGCGGGAGGGGAGCTGTTTTTT
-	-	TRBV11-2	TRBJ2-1	CASSPAGQYNEQFF	TGTGCCAGCAGCCCAGCCGGACAGTACAATGAGCAGTTCTTC
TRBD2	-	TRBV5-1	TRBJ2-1	CASSKLASYNEQFF	TGCGCCAGCAGCAAACTAGCGTCCTACAATGAGCAGTTCTTC
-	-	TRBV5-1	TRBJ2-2	CASRLGAPDTGELFF	TGCGCCAGCAGGTTGGGGGCGCCGGACACCGGGGAGCTGTTTTTT
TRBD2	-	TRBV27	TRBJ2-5	CASSTAGDQETQYF	TGTGCCAGCAGTACGGCGGGGGACCAAGAGACCCAGTACTTC
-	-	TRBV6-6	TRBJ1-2	CASSYSTSDKYGYTF	TGTGCCAGCAGTTACTCGACCTCGGACAAATATGGCTACACCTTC
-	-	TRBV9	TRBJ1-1	CASSVGVGNTEAFF	TGTGCCAGCAGCGTAGGTGTAGGGAACACTGAAGCTTTCTTT
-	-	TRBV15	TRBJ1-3	CATSRDYGPGNTIYF	TGTGCCACCAGCAGAGATTATGGGCCCGGAAACACCATATATTTT
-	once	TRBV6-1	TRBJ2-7	CASSGYGASYEQYF	TGTGCCAGCAGTGGTTACGGGGCTTCCTACGAGCAGTACTTC
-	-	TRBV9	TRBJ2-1	CASSVGPGLSYNEQFF	TGTGCCAGCAGCGTAGGTCCGGGACTTAGTTACAATGAGCAGTTCTTC
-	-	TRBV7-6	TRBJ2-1	CASSGAYNEQFF	TGTGCCAGCAGCGGGGCCTACAATGAGCAGTTCTTC
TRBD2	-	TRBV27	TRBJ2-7	CASSFGGRAFEQYF	TGTGCCAGCAGTTTTGGAGGGAGGGCGTTCGAGCAGTACTTC
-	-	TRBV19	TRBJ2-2	CASSMTGRRPAGELFF	TGTGCCAGTAGTATGACAGGGAGGAGGCCCGCCGGGGAGCTGTTTTTT
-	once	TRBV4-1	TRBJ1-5	CASSLGWGEDNQPQHF	TGCGCCAGCAGCCTCGGGTGGGGAGAGGACAATCAGCCCCAGCATTTT
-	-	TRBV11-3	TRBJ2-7	CASSSGREDYEQYF	TGTGCCAGCAGCTCAGGGCGGGAAGACTACGAGCAGTACTTC
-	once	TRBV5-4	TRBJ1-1	CASSLPGRTEAFF	TGTGCCAGCAGCTTGCCAGGGCGCACTGAAGCTTTCTTT
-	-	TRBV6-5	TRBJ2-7	CASTPGGVLEQYF	TGTGCCAGCACCCCCGGGGGAGTTCTCGAGCAGTACTTC
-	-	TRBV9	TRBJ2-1	CASKGSYNEQFF	TGTGCCAGCAAAGGCAGTTACAATGAGCAGTTCTTC
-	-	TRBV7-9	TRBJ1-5	CASSSNMGNQPQHF	TGTGCCAGCAGCTCCAACATGGGCAATCAGCCCCAGCATTTT
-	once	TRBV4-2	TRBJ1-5	CASSLSPGNQPQHF	TGTGCCAGCAGCCTAAGCCCGGGCAATCAGCCCCAGCATTTT
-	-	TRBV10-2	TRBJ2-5	CASSESEGLWQETQYF	TGCGCCAGCAGTGAGTCGGAGGGGTTGTGGCAAGAGACCCAGTACTTC
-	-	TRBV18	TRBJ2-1	CASSPRAPDYNEQFF	TGTGCCAGCTCACCAAGGGCCCCGGACTACAATGAGCAGTTCTTC
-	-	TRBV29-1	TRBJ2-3	CSVGGATGEAQYF	TGCAGCGTTGGAGGAGCGACCGGGGAGGCGCAGTATTTT
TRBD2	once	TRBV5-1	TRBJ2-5	CASSLGTSGKETQYF	TGCGCCAGCAGCTTGGGGACTAGCGGGAAAGAGACCCAGTACTTC
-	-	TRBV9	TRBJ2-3	CASSVLEGTDTQYF	TGTGCCAGCAGCGTTCTAGAGGGGACAGATACGCAGTATTTT
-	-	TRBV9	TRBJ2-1	CASSVAPAAGPYNEQFF	TGTGCCAGCAGCGTCGCCCCGGCAGCGGGTCCATACAATGAGCAGTTCTTC
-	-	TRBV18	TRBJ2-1	CASSPNSGLPSYNEQFF	TGTGCCAGCTCACCAAACTCTGGGCTCCCCTCCTACAATGAGCAGTTCTTC
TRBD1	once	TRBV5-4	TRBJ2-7	CASSPGGIPYEQYF	TGTGCCAGCAGCCCAGGGGGTATCCCCTACGAGCAGTACTTC
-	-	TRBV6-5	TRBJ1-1	CASSSFPPGKNTEAFF	TGTGCCAGCAGTTCCTTCCCGCCAGGAAAGAACACTGAAGCTTTCTTT
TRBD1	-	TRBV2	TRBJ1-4	CASSEAGGVEKLFF	TGTGCCAGCAGTGAAGCAGGGGGCGTTGAAAAACTGTTTTTT